This entry features one TCR beta chain sequence. Its antigen is not known. In germline, CDR1 is SGHTA, CDR2 FQGNSA. The CDR3 sequence is 15 residues long. V lost 6 bases to trimming and J lost 3 bases; unmatched junction nucleotides: 8. This sample is part of a study of shared clonotypes between healthy human individuals. Study-wide findings and caveats: When compared with the clonotypes that were shared by all four sorted-subset donors, the non-shared clonotypes turned out to have lower generation probabilities. Rarefaction gave evidence that sorted-subset sequencing remained incomplete despite large depth.

Produced via immunoSEQ multiplex PCR; TCRdb's table is partial and in-frame only. The table lists 1.4 million or so clones, approximately 98.5% of them singletons. This chain connects TRBV7-2 to TRBJ2-7; 10 positions agree with TRBD1. The specimen sequenced was naive CD4+ T cells sorted from blood. Indicated subset: CD45RA+ positively selected. The source is a man in his thirties or forties in good health. This chain's CDR3 is CASRQDRGTYYEQYF. The CDR3 DNA reads TGTGCCAGCAGACAGGACAGGGGGACATACTACGAGCAGTACTTC.